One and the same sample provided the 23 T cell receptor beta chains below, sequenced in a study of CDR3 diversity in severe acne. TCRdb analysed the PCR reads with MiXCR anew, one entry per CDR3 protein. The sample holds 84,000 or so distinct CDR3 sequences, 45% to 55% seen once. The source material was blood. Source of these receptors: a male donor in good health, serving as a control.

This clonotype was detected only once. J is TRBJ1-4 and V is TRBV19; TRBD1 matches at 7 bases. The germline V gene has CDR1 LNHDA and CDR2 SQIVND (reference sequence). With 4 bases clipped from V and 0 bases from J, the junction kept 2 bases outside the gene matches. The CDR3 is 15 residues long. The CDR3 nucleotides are TGTGCCAGTAGTACCGGACAGGCAACTAATGAAAAACTGTTTTTT. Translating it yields CASSTGQATNEKLFF.

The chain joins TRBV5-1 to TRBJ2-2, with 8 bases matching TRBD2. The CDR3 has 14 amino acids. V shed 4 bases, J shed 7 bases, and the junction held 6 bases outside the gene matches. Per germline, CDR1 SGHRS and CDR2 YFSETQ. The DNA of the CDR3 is TGCGCCAGCAGCCAGGGAGCGGGAGACGGGGAGCTGTTTTTT. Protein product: CASSQGAGDGELFF.

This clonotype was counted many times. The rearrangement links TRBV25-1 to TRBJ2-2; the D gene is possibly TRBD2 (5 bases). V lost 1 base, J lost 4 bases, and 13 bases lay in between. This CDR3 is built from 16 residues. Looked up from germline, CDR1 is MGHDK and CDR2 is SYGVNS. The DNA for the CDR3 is TGTGCCAGCAGTGAATCGGGGATCTTTTCCACCGGGGAGCTGTTTTTT. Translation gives CASSESGIFSTGELFF.

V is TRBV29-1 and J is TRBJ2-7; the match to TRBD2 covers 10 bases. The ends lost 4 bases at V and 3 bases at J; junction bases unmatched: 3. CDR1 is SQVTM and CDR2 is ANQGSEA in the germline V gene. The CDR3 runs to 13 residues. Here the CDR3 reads CSVVPSGSYEQYF. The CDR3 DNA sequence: TGCAGCGTTGTGCCTAGCGGGAGCTACGAGCAGTACTTC.

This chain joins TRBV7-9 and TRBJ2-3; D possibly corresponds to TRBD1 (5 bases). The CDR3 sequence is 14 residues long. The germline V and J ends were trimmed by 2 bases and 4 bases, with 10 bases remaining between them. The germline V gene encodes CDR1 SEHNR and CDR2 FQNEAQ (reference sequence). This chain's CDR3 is CASSLQGFADTQYF. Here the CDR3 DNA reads TGTGCCAGCAGCTTACAGGGCTTCGCAGATACGCAGTATTTT.

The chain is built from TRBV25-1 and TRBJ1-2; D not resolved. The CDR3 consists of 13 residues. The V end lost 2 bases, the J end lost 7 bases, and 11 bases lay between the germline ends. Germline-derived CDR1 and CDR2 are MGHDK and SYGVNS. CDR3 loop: CASSEQWVGGYTF. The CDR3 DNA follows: TGTGCCAGCAGTGAACAGTGGGTTGGTGGCTACACCTTC.

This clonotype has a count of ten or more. CDR3 DNA: TGTGCCAGCAGTTTATCGACCGGGGGCCGCTACGAGCAGTACTTC. Encoded protein: CASSLSTGGRYEQYF. The chain recombines TRBV27 with TRBJ2-7; D is perhaps TRBD1 or TRBD2 (6 bases each). V was trimmed by 0 bases and J by 3 bases, leaving 12 bases between them. CDR3 length equals 15 residues. Germline CDR1 is MNHEY and CDR2 is SMNVEV (reference sequence).

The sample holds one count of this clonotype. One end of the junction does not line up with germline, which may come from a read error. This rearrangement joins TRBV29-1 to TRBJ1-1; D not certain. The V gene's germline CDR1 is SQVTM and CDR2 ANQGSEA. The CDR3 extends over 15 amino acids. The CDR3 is CSARSTGRPNTEAFF. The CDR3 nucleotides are TGCAGTGCTAGGAGTACGGGCAGACCCAACACTGAAGCTTTCTTC.

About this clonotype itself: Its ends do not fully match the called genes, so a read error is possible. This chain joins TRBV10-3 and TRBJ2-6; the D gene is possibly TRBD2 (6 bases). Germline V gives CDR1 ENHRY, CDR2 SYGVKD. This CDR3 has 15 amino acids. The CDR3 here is CASSEAGSGANVLIF. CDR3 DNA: TGTGCCAGCAGTGAAGCGGGCTCTGGGGCCAACGTCCTGATTTTC.

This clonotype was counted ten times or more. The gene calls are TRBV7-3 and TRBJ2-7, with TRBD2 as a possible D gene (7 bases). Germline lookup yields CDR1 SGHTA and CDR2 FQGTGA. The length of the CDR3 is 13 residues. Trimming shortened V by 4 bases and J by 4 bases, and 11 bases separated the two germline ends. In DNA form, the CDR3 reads TGTGCCAGCAGCTCGGGGGGCGGGTACGAGCAGTACTTC. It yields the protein CASSSGGGYEQYF.

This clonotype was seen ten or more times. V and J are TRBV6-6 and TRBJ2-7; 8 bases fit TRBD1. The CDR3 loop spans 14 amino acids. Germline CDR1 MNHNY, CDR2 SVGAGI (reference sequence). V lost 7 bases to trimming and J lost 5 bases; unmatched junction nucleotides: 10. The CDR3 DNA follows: TGTGCCAGCAACAACGGGCAGGGGGCCCACGAGCAGTACTTC. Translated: CASNNGQGAHEQYF.

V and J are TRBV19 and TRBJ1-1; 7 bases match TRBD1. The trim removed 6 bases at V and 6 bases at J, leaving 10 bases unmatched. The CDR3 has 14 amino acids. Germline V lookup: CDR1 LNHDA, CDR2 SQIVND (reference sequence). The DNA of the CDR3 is TGTGCCAGTAGGTCGGACAGGAAGGGCTCTGAAGCTTTCTTT. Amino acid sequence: CASRSDRKGSEAFF.

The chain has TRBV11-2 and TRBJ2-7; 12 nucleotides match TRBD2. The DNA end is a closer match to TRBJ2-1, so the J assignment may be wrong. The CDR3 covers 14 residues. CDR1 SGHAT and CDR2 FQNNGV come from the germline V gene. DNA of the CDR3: TGTGCCAGCAGCTCGACTAGCGGGAGTCGAGAGCAGTTCTTC. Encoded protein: CASSSTSGSREQFF.

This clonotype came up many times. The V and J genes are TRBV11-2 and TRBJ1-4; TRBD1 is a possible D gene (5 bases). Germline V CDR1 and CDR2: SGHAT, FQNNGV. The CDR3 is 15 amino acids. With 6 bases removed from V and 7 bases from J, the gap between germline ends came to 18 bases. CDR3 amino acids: CASRPWGGRGEKLFF. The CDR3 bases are TGTGCCAGCAGACCCTGGGGGGGTAGGGGTGAAAAACTGTTTTTT.

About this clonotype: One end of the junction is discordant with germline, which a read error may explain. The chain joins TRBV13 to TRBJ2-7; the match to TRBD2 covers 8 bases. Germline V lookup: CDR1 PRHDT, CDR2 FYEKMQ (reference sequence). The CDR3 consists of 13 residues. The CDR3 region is CAGSLGLAGEQYF. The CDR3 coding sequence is TGTGCCGGCAGCTTGGGGCTAGCGGGCGAGCAGTACTTC. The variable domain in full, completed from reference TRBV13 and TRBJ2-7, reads AAGVIQSPRHLIKEKRETATLKCYPIPRHDTVYWYQQGPGQDPQFLISFYEKMQSDKGSIPDRFSAQQFSDYHSELNMSSLELGDSALYFCAGSLGLAGEQYFGPGTRLTVT.

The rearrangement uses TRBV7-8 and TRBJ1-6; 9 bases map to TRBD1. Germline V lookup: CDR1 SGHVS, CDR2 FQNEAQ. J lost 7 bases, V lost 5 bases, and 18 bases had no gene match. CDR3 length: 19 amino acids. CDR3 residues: CASSPSPLGTGTQNSPLHF. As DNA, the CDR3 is TGTGCCAGCAGCCCCTCCCCCCTCGGGACAGGGACTCAGAATTCACCCCTCCACTTT.

The CDR3 sequence: CASSEMGLNQPQHF. The CDR3 DNA follows: TGTGCCAGCAGTGAAATGGGCCTCAATCAGCCCCAGCATTTT. V gene TRBV2 combines with J gene TRBJ1-5; D unclear. Deletions cut 2 bases from V and 3 bases from J, with 8 bases between. CDR1 is SNHLY and CDR2 is FYNNEI in the germline V gene. This CDR3 contains 14 residues.

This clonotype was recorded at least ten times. The CDR3 sequence: CASSPDGGSPLHF. CDR3 DNA: TGTGCCAGCAGCCCCGACGGGGGTTCACCCCTCCACTTT. This chain uses TRBV28 with TRBJ1-6; tentatively, D is TRBD1 (5 bases). Trimming removed 6 bases from V and 9 bases from J, with 12 bases in between. This CDR3 is built from 13 residues. The V gene's germline CDR1 is MDHEN and CDR2 SYDVKM.

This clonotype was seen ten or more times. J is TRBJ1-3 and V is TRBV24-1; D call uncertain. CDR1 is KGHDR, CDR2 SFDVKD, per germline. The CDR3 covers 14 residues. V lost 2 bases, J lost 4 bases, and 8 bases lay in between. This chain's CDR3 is CATSDSTWGNTIYF. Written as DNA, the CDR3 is TGTGCCACCAGTGATTCGACTTGGGGAAACACCATATATTTT.

The CDR3 protein is CASSVGQGTYEQYF. The CDR3 DNA follows: TGTGCCAGCAGCGTCGGACAGGGGACCTACGAGCAGTACTTC. V usage is TRBV7-9 and J usage is TRBJ2-7, with 9 bases fitting TRBD1. V dropped 5 bases and J dropped 2; count of bases not matched to a gene: 4. Germline V gene data show CDR1 as SEHNR and CDR2 as FQNEAQ (reference sequence). The CDR3 has 14 amino acids.

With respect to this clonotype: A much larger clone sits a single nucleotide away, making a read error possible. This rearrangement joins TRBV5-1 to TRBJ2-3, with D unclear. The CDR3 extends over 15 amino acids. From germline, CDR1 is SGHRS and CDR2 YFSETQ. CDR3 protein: CASGFGSLGTDTQYF. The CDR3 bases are TGCGCCAGCGGCTTCGGCAGTTTGGGCACAGATACGCAGTATTTT.

The CDR3 bases are TGTGCCAGCAGCTTAAGGTGGGAGGGGTACGAGCAGTACTTC. As protein: CASSLRWEGYEQYF. The chain combines TRBV11-2 with TRBJ2-7, with TRBD2 identical over 7 bases. The CDR3 runs to 14 residues. From germline, CDR1 is SGHAT and CDR2 FQNNGV. V was pared by 2 bases and J by 4 bases, with 5 bases of the junction left unmatched.

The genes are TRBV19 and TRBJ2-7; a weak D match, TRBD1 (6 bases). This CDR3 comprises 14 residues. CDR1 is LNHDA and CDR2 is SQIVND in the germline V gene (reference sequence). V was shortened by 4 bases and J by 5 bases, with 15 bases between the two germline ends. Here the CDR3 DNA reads TGTGCCAGTAGTACTAGGACAGCCTGGGACGAGCAGTACTTC. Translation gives CASSTRTAWDEQYF.